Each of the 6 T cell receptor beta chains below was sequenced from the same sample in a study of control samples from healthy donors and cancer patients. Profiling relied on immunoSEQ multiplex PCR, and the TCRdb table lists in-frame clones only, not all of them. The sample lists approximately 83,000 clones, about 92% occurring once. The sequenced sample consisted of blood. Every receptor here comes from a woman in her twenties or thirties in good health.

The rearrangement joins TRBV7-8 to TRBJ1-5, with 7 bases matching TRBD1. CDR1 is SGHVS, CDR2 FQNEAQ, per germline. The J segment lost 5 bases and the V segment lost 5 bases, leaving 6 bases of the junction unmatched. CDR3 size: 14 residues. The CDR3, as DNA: TGTGCCAGCAGCGGTACAGGGGTACATCAGCCCCAGCATTTT. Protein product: CASSGTGVHQPQHF.

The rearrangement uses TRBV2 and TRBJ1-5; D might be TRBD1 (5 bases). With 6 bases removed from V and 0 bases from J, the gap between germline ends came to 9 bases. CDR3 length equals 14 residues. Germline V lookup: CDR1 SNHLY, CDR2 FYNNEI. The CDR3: CASRGLYSNQPQHF. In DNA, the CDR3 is TGTGCCAGCAGGGGACTGTATAGCAATCAGCCCCAGCATTTT.

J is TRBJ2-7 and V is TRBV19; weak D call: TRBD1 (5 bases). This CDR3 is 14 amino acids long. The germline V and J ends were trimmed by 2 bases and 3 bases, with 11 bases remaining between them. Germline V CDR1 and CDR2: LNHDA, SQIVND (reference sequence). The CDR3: CASSISTANYEQYF. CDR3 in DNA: TGTGCCAGTAGTATATCGACAGCAAACTACGAGCAGTACTTC.

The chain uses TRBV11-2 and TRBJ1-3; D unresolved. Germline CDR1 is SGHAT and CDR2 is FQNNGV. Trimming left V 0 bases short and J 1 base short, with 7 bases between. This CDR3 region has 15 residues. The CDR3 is CASSLEPGSGNTIYF. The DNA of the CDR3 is TGTGCCAGCAGCTTAGAACCGGGTTCTGGAAACACCATATATTTT.

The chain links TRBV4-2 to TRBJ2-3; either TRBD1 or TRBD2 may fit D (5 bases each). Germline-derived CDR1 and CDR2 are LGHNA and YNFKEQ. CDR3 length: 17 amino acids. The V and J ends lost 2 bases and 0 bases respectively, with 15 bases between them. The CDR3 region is CASSQTGHRPSTDTQYF. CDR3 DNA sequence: TGTGCCAGCAGCCAAACGGGGCATCGTCCCAGCACAGATACGCAGTATTTT.

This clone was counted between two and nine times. CDR3: CASSPYFGDYGYTF. Here the CDR3 DNA reads TGTGCCAGCAGCCCCTACTTTGGGGACTATGGCTACACCTTC. The chain carries TRBV7-9 and TRBJ1-2; D gene unclear. CDR3 size: 14 residues. Per germline, CDR1 SEHNR and CDR2 FQNEAQ (reference sequence). With 5 bases removed from V and 3 bases from J, the gap between germline ends came to 13 bases.